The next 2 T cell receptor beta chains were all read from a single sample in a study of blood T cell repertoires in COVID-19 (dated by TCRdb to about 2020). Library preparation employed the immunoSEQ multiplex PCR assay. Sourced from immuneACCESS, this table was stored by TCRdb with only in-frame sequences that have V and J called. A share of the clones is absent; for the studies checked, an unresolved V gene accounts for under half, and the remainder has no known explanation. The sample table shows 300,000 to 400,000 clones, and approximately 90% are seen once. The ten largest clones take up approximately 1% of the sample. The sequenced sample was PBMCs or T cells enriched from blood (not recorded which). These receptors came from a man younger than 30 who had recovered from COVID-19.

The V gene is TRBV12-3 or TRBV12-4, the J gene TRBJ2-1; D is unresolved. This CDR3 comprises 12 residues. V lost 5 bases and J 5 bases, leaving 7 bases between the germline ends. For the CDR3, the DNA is TGTGCCAGCAGTCTTGACAACAATGAGCAGTTCTTC. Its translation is CASSLDNNEQFF.

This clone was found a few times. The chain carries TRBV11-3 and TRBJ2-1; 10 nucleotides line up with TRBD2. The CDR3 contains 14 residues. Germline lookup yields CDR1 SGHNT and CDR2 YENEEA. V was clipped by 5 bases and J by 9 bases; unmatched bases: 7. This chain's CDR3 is CASSESGRETEQFF. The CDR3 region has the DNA TGTGCCAGCAGCGAGAGCGGGAGGGAAACTGAGCAGTTCTTC.